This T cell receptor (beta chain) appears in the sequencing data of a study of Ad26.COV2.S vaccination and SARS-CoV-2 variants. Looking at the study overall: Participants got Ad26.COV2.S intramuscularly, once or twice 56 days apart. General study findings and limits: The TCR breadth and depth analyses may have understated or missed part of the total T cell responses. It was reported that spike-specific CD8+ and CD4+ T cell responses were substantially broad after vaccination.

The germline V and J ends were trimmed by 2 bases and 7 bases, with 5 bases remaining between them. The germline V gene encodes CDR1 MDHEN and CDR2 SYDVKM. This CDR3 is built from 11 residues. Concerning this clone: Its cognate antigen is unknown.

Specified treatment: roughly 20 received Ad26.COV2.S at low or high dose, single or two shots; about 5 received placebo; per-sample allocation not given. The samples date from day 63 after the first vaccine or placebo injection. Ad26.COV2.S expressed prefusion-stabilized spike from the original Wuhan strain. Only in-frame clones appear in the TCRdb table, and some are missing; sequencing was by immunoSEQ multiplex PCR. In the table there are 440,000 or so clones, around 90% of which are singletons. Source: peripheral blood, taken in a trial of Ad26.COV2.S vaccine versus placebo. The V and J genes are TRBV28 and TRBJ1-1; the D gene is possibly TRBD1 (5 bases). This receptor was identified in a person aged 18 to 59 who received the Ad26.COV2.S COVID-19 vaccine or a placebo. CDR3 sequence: CASSLGGEAFF. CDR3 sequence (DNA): TGTGCCAGCAGTTTAGGGGGTGAAGCTTTCTTT.